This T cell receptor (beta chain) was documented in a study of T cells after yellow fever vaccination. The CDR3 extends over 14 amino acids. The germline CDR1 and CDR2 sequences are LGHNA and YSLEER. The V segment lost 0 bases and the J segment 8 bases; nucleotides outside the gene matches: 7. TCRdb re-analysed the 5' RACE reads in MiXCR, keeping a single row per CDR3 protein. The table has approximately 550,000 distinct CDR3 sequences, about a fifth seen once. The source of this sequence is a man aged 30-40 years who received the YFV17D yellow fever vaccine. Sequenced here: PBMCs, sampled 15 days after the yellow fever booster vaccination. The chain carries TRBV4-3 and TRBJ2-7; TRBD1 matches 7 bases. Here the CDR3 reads CASSQDRTGGQQYF. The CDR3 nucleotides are TGCGCCAGCAGCCAAGATAGGACAGGAGGCCAGCAGTACTTC.